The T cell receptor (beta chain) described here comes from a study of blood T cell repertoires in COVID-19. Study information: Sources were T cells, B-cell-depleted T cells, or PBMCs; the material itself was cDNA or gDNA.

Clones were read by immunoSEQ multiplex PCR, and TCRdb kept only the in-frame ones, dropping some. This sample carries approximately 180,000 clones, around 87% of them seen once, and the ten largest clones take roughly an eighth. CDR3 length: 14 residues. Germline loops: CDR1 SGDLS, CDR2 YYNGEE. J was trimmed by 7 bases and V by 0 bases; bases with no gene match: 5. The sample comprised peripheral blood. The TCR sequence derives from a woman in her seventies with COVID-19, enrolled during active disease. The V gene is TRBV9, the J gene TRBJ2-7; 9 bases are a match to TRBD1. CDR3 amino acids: CASSVDYRGREQYF. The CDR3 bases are TGTGCCAGCAGCGTAGATTACAGGGGGCGAGAGCAGTACTTC.